The 27 T cell receptor beta chains given below trace back to one sample, sequenced in a study of technical replicates of blood from four donors. Sequenced by immunoSEQ multiplex PCR; TCRdb stores in-frame clones only, minus some. The sample holds roughly 70,000 clones, 90% seen once. Specimen: PBMCs. The origin of the receptors is a human donor in good health. Some clones in this sample may be carry-over from other donors' samples.

Ten or more counts support this clone. The rearrangement links TRBV4-1 to TRBJ1-6; 10 bases line up with TRBD1. This CDR3 has 16 amino acids. The germline V gene encodes CDR1 MGHRA and CDR2 YSYEKL. V shed 3 bases, J shed 9 bases, and the junction held 8 bases outside the gene matches. In DNA, the CDR3 is TGCGCCAGCAGCCAGATCCCGGGACAGGGGAGTTCACCCCTCCACTTT. As protein: CASSQIPGQGSSPLHF.

This chain links TRBV6-6 with TRBJ1-1; D is possibly TRBD1 (6 bases). The V gene lost 5 bases and the J gene lost 4 bases, with 17 bases spanning the gap. The germline V gene has CDR1 MNHNY and CDR2 SVGAGI (reference sequence). The CDR3 totals 15 residues. The CDR3 DNA reads TGTGCCAGCAGTACCCGGGCAGGGGTTAGCACTGAAGCTTTCTTT. Its protein product is CASSTRAGVSTEAFF.

In this sample, this clone turned up once. The chain links TRBV29-1 to TRBJ2-2; TRBD1 is a possible D gene (6 bases). CDR3 length: 16 amino acids. The germline CDR1 and CDR2 sequences are SQVTM and ANQGSEA. V lost 0 bases to trimming and J lost 1 base, with 12 bases between them. The CDR3 bases are TGCAGCGTTGAAGATCTCACAGGGAAGAACACCGGGGAGCTGTTTTTT. It encodes CSVEDLTGKNTGELFF.

This chain uses TRBV9 with TRBJ2-2, with a possible D match to TRBD2 (5 bases). The CDR3 has 15 residues. CDR1 and CDR2 (germline): SGDLS, YYNGEE. Trimming cost V 3 bases and J 3 bases, with 12 bases left between them. The CDR3 loop is CASSAPGIHTGELFF. The CDR3, as DNA: TGTGCCAGCAGCGCCCCCGGGATTCACACCGGGGAGCTGTTTTTT.

The chain has TRBV2 and TRBJ2-1; 7 nucleotides align to TRBD2. The J segment lost 1 base and the V segment lost 7 bases, leaving 7 bases of the junction unmatched. The CDR3 spans 15 residues. Per germline, CDR1 SNHLY and CDR2 FYNNEI. CDR3 in DNA: TGTGCCAGCAAAGAGCGGGGCCTGTCCTACAATGAGCAGTTCTTC. It specifies CASKERGLSYNEQFF.

This chain joins TRBV2 and TRBJ2-7, with 8 nucleotides matching TRBD2. This CDR3 contains 15 residues. The ends lost 1 base at V and 3 bases at J; junction bases unmatched: 5. CDR1 is SNHLY, CDR2 FYNNEI, per germline. The CDR3 coding sequence is TGTGCCAGCAGTGAAGGTCCAGGGACTAGCTACGAGCAGTACTTC. It translates to CASSEGPGTSYEQYF. Based on the CDR3 plus reference TRBV2 and TRBJ2-7, the full variable domain is EPEVTQTPSHQVTQMGQEVILRCVPISNHLYFYWYRQILGQKVEFLVSFYNNEISEKSEIFDDQFSVERPDGSNFTLKIRSTKLEDSAMYFCASSEGPGTSYEQYFGPGTRLTVT.

The chain carries TRBV19 and TRBJ1-1; no clear D. V was pared by 4 bases and J by 1 base, with 7 bases between. The CDR3 loop spans 13 amino acids. Germline V lookup: CDR1 LNHDA, CDR2 SQIVND (reference sequence). In DNA, the CDR3 is TGTGCCAGTAGTACAGACGGGAACACTGAAGCTTTCTTT. Amino acid sequence: CASSTDGNTEAFF.

V usage is TRBV11-2 and J usage is TRBJ2-5; D not resolved. Germline values: CDR1 SGHAT, CDR2 FQNNGV. The CDR3 consists of 13 residues. Deletions cut 1 base from V and 6 bases from J, with 9 bases between. Written as DNA, the CDR3 is TGTGCCAGCAGCTTAGGAGCGCAACAGACCCAGTACTTC. Residues: CASSLGAQQTQYF. Variable domain in full (rest from reference TRBV11-2 and TRBJ2-5): EAGVAQSPRYKIIEKRQSVAFWCNPISGHATLYWYQQILGQGPKLLIQFQNNGVVDDSQLPKDRFSAERLKGVDSTLKIQPAKLEDSAVYLCASSLGAQQTQYFGPGTRLLVL.

This clone was detected once. The chain couples TRBV30 to TRBJ2-7, with D hard to call. CDR3 length: 14 residues. The ends were cut back, 3 bases at V and 0 bases at J, with 12 bases in the middle. CDR1 is GTSNPN and CDR2 is SVGIG in the germline V gene (reference sequence). CDR3 in DNA: TGTGCCTGGAGGGGTCCAGACTCCTCCTACGAGCAGTACTTC. Translation gives CAWRGPDSSYEQYF.

This clone has only one observation. Here the CDR3 reads CASSPSLSGSPLHF. In nucleotides, the CDR3 is TGCGCCAGCAGCCCCTCCTTGAGTGGTTCACCCCTCCACTTT. The chain is built from TRBV5-1 and TRBJ1-6, with D unclear. Germline V gene data show CDR1 as SGHRS and CDR2 as YFSETQ. The CDR3 is 14 amino acids. Deletions cut 4 bases from V and 9 bases from J, with 14 bases between.

This clone came up once. The J gene is TRBJ2-5, the V gene TRBV7-2; 13 bases line up with TRBD2. Germline CDR1 and CDR2: SGHTA and FQGNSA. The CDR3 has 17 amino acids. V shed 1 base and J 5 bases; nucleotides not matched to a gene: 7. CDR3 residues: CASSLGTSGSPGETQYF. CDR3 sequence (DNA): TGTGCCAGCAGCTTAGGGACTAGCGGGAGCCCCGGCGAGACCCAGTACTTC. The full variable domain, in which reference TRBV7-2 and TRBJ2-5 provide the parts outside the CDR3, is GAGVSQSPSNKVTEKGKDVELRCDPISGHTALYWYRQSLGQGLEFLIYFQGNSAPDKSGLPSDRFSAERTGGSVSTLTIQRTQQEDSAVYLCASSLGTSGSPGETQYFGPGTRLLVL.

V is TRBV7-3 and J is TRBJ2-1, with 7 bases that match TRBD1. With 5 bases clipped from V and 10 bases from J, the junction kept 5 bases outside the gene matches. The CDR3 loop spans 12 amino acids. Germline CDR1 is SGHTA and CDR2 is FQGTGA. The CDR3, as DNA: TGTGCCAGCAGCGCTACACAGGGGGAGCAGTTCTTC. This sequence encodes CASSATQGEQFF.

The chain is built from TRBV5-1 and TRBJ2-6; weak D call: TRBD1 (5 bases). This CDR3 spans 15 amino acids. The V end was cut by 4 bases, the J end by 2 bases, with 10 bases between. Germline lookup yields CDR1 SGHRS and CDR2 YFSETQ. The CDR3 protein is CASSPQGPGANVLTF. The CDR3 DNA is TGCGCCAGCAGCCCCCAGGGTCCTGGGGCCAACGTCCTGACTTTC.

The V call is TRBV30, the J call TRBJ1-1; possible D gene TRBD1, 6 bases. The CDR3 has 13 amino acids. Trimming cost V 0 bases and J 3 bases, with 8 bases left between them. The germline gives CDR1 GTSNPN, CDR2 SVGIG (reference sequence). The DNA of the CDR3 is TGTGCCTGGAGTGTAGGGGGGGACACTGAAGCTTTCTTT. Translation: CAWSVGGDTEAFF.

The chain is built from TRBV5-1 and TRBJ2-5; TRBD2 aligns across 12 bases. Germline V lookup: CDR1 SGHRS, CDR2 YFSETQ. The CDR3 is 15 residues long. V dropped 0 bases and J dropped 5; count of bases not matched to a gene: 2. The CDR3 nucleotides are TGCGCCAGCAGCTTGGGACTAGCGGGAGCGGAGACCCAGTACTTC. This encodes CASSLGLAGAETQYF.

V usage is TRBV6-5 and J usage is TRBJ1-5; D might be TRBD1 (6 bases). V was clipped by 5 bases and J by 3 bases, with 11 bases between them. This CDR3 is 14 amino acids long. Germline values: CDR1 MNHEY, CDR2 SVGAGI. This chain's CDR3 is CASSRGGNNQPQHF. The DNA of the CDR3 is TGTGCCAGCAGTAGGGGGGGCAACAATCAGCCCCAGCATTTT.

V and J are TRBV7-3 and TRBJ2-2; maybe TRBD2 (7 bases). Deletions cut 4 bases from V and 7 bases from J, with 16 bases between. Per the germline V gene, CDR1 is SGHTA and CDR2 is FQGTGA. This CDR3 comprises 15 residues. CDR3 protein: CASSSTAGAGGELFF. In DNA form, the CDR3 reads TGTGCCAGCAGCTCCACCGCGGGGGCTGGCGGGGAGCTGTTTTTT.

CDR3 sequence: CASSFFRGDYEQYF. CDR3 DNA: TGTGCCAGCAGTTTCTTCAGGGGGGATTACGAGCAGTACTTC. This chain links TRBV27 with TRBJ2-7, with TRBD1 as a possible D gene (7 bases). Germline V gene sequence: CDR1 MNHEY, CDR2 SMNVEV (reference sequence). This CDR3 is 14 amino acids long. V dropped 3 bases and J dropped 4 bases, with 13 bases sitting between them.

The rearrangement uses TRBV7-2 and TRBJ2-1; TRBD2 matches 13 bases. J gave up 7 bases and V 6 bases, and 9 bases lay outside the gene matches. Germline CDR1 and CDR2: SGHTA and FQGNSA. The CDR3 contains 16 residues. The CDR3 sequence: CASRSTSGGAENEQFF. CDR3 bases: TGTGCCAGCAGGTCTACTAGCGGGGGGGCAGAAAATGAGCAGTTCTTC.

The V and J genes are TRBV29-1 and TRBJ1-2; TRBD1 is a possible D gene (6 bases). Per the germline V gene, CDR1 is SQVTM and CDR2 is ANQGSEA. The CDR3 sequence is 12 residues long. V dropped 6 bases and J dropped 4 bases, with 12 bases sitting between them. CDR3 protein: CSVPLGAYGYTF. The DNA for the CDR3 is TGCAGCGTCCCTCTGGGGGCCTATGGCTACACCTTC.

This chain uses TRBV19 with TRBJ1-1; 10 positions match TRBD1. CDR3 length: 14 residues. The germline V gene encodes CDR1 LNHDA and CDR2 SQIVND (reference sequence). The ends lost 7 bases at V and 2 bases at J; junction bases unmatched: 4. CDR3 nucleotides: TGTGCCAGTAACAGACAGGGGGCCAACACTGAAGCTTTCTTT. It yields the protein CASNRQGANTEAFF.

V usage is TRBV4-3 and J usage is TRBJ1-2, with D possibly being TRBD1 (6 bases). Germline CDR1 LGHNA, CDR2 YSLEER. The CDR3 runs 16 residues. The V and J ends lost 0 bases and 3 bases respectively, with 14 bases between them. CDR3 nucleotides: TGCGCCAGCAGCCAAGATCGGGGGGCGCGGGACTATGGCTACACCTTC. Its translation is CASSQDRGARDYGYTF.

The chain carries TRBV4-3 and TRBJ2-2, with D perhaps TRBD2 (5 bases). This CDR3 is 15 amino acids long. CDR1 is LGHNA and CDR2 is YSLEER in the germline V gene. The V end lost 4 bases, the J end lost 4 bases, and 13 bases lay between the germline ends. DNA for the CDR3: TGCGCCAGCAGCCTCCTCAGCGGAGTCACCGGGGAGCTGTTTTTT. Its protein product is CASSLLSGVTGELFF.

This chain joins TRBV4-3 and TRBJ1-1; D is uncertain. This CDR3 has 15 residues. The germline CDR1 and CDR2 sequences are LGHNA and YSLEER. V lost 0 bases and J 1 base, leaving 9 bases between the germline ends. CDR3 region: CASSQEPNGNTEAFF. For the CDR3, the DNA is TGCGCCAGCAGCCAAGAACCGAACGGGAACACTGAAGCTTTCTTT.

The genes are TRBV2 and TRBJ2-3; D possibly corresponds to TRBD1 (8 bases). This CDR3 is built from 17 residues. Germline CDR1 and CDR2: SNHLY and FYNNEI. With 4 bases removed from V and 5 bases from J, the gap between germline ends came to 22 bases. The CDR3 is CASSGPRGRGFKDTQYF. The CDR3 DNA sequence: TGTGCCAGCAGTGGCCCCAGGGGGCGGGGGTTCAAAGATACGCAGTATTTT.

This chain joins TRBV5-1 and TRBJ2-7; D may be TRBD1 (6 bases). Germline V gene sequence: CDR1 SGHRS, CDR2 YFSETQ. This CDR3 comprises 16 residues. V was pared by 4 bases and J by 4 bases, with 21 bases between. The CDR3 DNA sequence: TGCGCCAGCAGCCATGGGGGAGCAGGGGTCCCTTACGAGCAGTACTTC. It codes for CASSHGGAGVPYEQYF.

The chain is built from TRBV19 and TRBJ1-2, with a weak D call TRBD1 (6 bases). The CDR3 is 13 residues long. V lost 10 bases and J 0 bases, leaving 12 bases between the germline ends. The germline CDR1 and CDR2 sequences are LNHDA and SQIVND (reference sequence). The DNA for the CDR3 is TGTGCCACCAGGGACACCTCTAACTATGGCTACACCTTC. Its protein product is CATRDTSNYGYTF. The whole variable domain, remainder taken from reference TRBV19 and TRBJ1-2, is DGGITQSPKYLFRKEGQNVTLSCEQNLNHDAMYWYRQDPGQGLRLIYYSQIVNDFQKGDIAEGYSVSREKKESFPLTVTSAQKNPTAFYLCATRDTSNYGYTFGSGTRLTVV.